The clone carrying this T cell receptor beta chain has a count of ten or more. Its antigen is unidentified. This entry comes from a study of identical twins. Study results and caveats: There were fewer insertions in abundant cord blood beta clonotypes, but memory repertoires showed no such pattern.

TCRdb itself ran the 5' RACE reads through MiXCR, one entry per CDR3 protein. The table lists around 280,000 distinct CDR3 sequences, about 8.1% of them singletons. V lost 3 bases, J lost 5 bases, and 10 bases lay in between. CDR1 and CDR2 (germline): SGHTA, FQGTGA. The CDR3 sequence is 13 residues long. The same data also went into a second study, on yellow fever vaccine responses in identical twins.

Material: memory (CD45RO+) T cells sorted from blood. The rearrangement links TRBV7-3 to TRBJ1-1; D uncertain. The clonotype was recovered from a young woman in good health. For the CDR3, the DNA is TGTGCCAGCAGCTTTGTGGGTGGGACTGAAGCTTTCTTT. Its protein is CASSFVGGTEAFF.